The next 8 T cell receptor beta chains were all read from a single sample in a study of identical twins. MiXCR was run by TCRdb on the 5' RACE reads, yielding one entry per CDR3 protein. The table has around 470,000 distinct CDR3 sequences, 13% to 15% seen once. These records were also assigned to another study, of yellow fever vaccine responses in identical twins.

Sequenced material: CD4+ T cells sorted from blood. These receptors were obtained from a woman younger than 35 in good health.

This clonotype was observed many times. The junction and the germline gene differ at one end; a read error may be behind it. The CDR3: CASSLLSGANVLTF. The DNA for the CDR3 is TGTGCCAGCAGTCTTCTCTCTGGGGCCAACGTCCTGACTTTC. The chain joins TRBV5-1 to TRBJ2-6; D uncertain. In germline, CDR1 is SGHRS, CDR2 YFSETQ. CDR3 size: 14 residues.

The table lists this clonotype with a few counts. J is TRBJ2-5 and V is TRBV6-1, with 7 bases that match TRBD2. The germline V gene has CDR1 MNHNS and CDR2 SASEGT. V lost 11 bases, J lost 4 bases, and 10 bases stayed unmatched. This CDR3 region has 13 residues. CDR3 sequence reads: CACSAGIVETQYF. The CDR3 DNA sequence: TGTGCCTGCTCAGCGGGGATAGTAGAGACCCAGTACTTC.

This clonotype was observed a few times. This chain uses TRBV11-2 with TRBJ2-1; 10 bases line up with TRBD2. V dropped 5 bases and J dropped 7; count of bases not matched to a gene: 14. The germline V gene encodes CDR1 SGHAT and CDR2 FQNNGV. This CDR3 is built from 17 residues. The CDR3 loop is CASSPARPGLAPNEQFF. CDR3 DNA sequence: TGTGCCAGCAGCCCCGCGAGGCCGGGACTAGCGCCGAATGAGCAGTTCTTC.

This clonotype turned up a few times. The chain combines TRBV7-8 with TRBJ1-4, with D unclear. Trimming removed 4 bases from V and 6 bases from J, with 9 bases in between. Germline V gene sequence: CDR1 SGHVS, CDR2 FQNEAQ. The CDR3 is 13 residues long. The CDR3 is CASSSYKDEKLFF. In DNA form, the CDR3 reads TGTGCCAGCAGCTCGTACAAGGATGAAAAACTGTTTTTT.

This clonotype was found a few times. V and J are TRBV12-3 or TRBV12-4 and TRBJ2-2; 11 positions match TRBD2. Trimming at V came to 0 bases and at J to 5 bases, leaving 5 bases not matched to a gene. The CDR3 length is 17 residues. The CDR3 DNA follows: TGTGCCAGCAGTTTAGCAATTAGCGGGGGGGCAACCGGGGAGCTGTTTTTT. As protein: CASSLAISGGATGELFF.

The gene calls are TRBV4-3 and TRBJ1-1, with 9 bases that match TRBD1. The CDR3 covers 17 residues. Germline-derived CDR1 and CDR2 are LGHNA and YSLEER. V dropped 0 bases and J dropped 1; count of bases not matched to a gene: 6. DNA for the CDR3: TGCGCCAGCAGCCAAGATCTGGCGGGACAGGGGAACACTGAAGCTTTCTTT. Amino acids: CASSQDLAGQGNTEAFF.

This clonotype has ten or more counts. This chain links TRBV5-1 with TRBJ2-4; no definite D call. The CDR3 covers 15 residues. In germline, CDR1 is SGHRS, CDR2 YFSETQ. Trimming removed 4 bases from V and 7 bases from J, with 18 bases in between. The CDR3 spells CASSLDPGIENIQYF. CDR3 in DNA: TGCGCCAGCAGCCTTGACCCGGGTATTGAGAACATTCAGTACTTC.

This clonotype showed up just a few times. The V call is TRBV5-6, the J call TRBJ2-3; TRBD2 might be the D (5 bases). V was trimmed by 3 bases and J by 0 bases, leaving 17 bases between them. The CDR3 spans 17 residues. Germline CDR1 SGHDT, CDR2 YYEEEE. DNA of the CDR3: TGTGCCAGCAGCTCCGAGCCAGCGGCCACTAGCACAGATACGCAGTATTTT. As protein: CASSSEPAATSTDTQYF.